What follows are 29 T cell receptor beta chains derived from one specimen sequenced in a study of early T cells in non-severe SARS-CoV-2 infection. MiXCR, run by TCRdb on the 5' RACE reads, gives a single entry per CDR3 protein. The sample consists of tens of thousands of distinct CDR3 sequences, about 7.1% of them appearing once. The specimen was whole blood, collected at baseline. The source is an adult who was a healthcare worker with PCR-confirmed SARS-CoV-2 infection or an uninfected control (not recorded which).

The rearrangement uses TRBV29-1 and TRBJ2-7, with 7 bases matching TRBD1. Germline loops: CDR1 SQVTM, CDR2 ANQGSEA. V trimming: 1 base; J trimming: 1 base; junction bases outside the gene matches: 7. This CDR3 has 15 amino acids. The CDR3, as DNA: TGCAGCGTTGAAGGTGAGGGGGCGCGTTCCTACGAGCAGTACTTC. It translates to CSVEGEGARSYEQYF.

Many counts were recorded for this clonotype. The V call is TRBV19, the J call TRBJ2-7, with TRBD1 as a possible D gene (6 bases). The ends were cut back, 6 bases at V and 1 base at J, with 7 bases in the middle. CDR3 length: 12 amino acids. In germline, CDR1 is LNHDA, CDR2 SQIVND (reference sequence). The CDR3 DNA follows: TGTGCCAGTAGACAGGGTTCCTACGAGCAGTACTTC. Amino acids: CASRQGSYEQYF. Full variable domain (missing parts from reference TRBV19 and TRBJ2-7): DGGITQSPKYLFRKEGQNVTLSCEQNLNHDAMYWYRQDPGQGLRLIYYSQIVNDFQKGDIAEGYSVSREKKESFPLTVTSAQKNPTAFYLCASRQGSYEQYFGPGTRLTVT.

This clonotype was detected many times. This chain uses TRBV2 with TRBJ1-1, with D uncertain. The germline V gene has CDR1 SNHLY and CDR2 FYNNEI. V gave up 11 bases and J gave up 1 base, with 14 bases separating them. This CDR3 is 13 amino acids long. CDR3 coding DNA: TGTGCCGGCCAGGACTCCCCGAACACTGAAGCTTTCTTT. It is translated as CAGQDSPNTEAFF. The full variable domain, its missing parts supplied by reference TRBV2 and TRBJ1-1, is EPEVTQTPSHQVTQMGQEVILRCVPISNHLYFYWYRQILGQKVEFLVSFYNNEISEKSEIFDDQFSVERPDGSNFTLKIRSTKLEDSAMYFCAGQDSPNTEAFFGQGTRLTVV.

In this sample, this clonotype turned up many times. The gene calls are TRBV15 and TRBJ2-7; D gene unclear. V lost 5 bases, J lost 2 bases, and 7 bases lay in between. Germline CDR1 reads LNHNV; CDR2 reads YYDKDF (reference sequence). CDR3 length equals 12 residues. In DNA form, the CDR3 reads TGTGCCACCAGCCGATCACCCTACGAGCAGTACTTC. Its translation is CATSRSPYEQYF.

This rearrangement joins TRBV5-1 to TRBJ2-3, with 11 bases matching TRBD2. Germline-derived CDR1 and CDR2 are SGHRS and YFSETQ. With V trimmed by 0 bases and J by 4 bases, 4 bases remained unmatched. This CDR3 is 16 amino acids long. The chain's CDR3 is CASSLAATSGADTQYF. In DNA form, the CDR3 reads TGCGCCAGCAGCTTGGCTGCGACTAGCGGGGCAGATACGCAGTATTTT.

V usage is TRBV6-2 or TRBV6-3 and J usage is TRBJ1-5, with D uncertain. V was trimmed by 2 bases and J by 5 bases, leaving 13 bases between them. There are 15 residues in the CDR3. Germline CDR1 is MNHEY and CDR2 is SVGEGT. Here the CDR3 DNA reads TGTGCCAGCAGTTACGCCGGAGGTTTCGATCAGCCCCAGCATTTT. Its translation: CASSYAGGFDQPQHF.

The CDR3: CASSPIIRTGNEKLFF. The DNA of the CDR3 is TGTGCCAGCAGCCCGATAATACGGACAGGGAATGAAAAACTGTTTTTT. The chain combines TRBV7-9 with TRBJ1-4; 8 bases fit TRBD1. From germline, CDR1 is SEHNR and CDR2 FQNEAQ (reference sequence). With V trimmed by 5 bases and J by 5 bases, 10 bases remained unmatched. The CDR3 is 16 amino acids.

At least ten counts were recorded for this clonotype. The V and J genes are TRBV7-6 and TRBJ2-1; no definite D call. Between the trimmed V and J ends, which lost 8 bases and 3 bases, there was a span of 11 bases. CDR1 is SGHVS and CDR2 is FNYEAQ in the germline V gene. CDR3 length equals 13 residues. CDR3: CASARGDYNEQFF. As DNA, the CDR3 is TGTGCCAGCGCTAGAGGCGACTACAATGAGCAGTTCTTC.

This clonotype was seen a handful of times. The chain combines TRBV10-3 with TRBJ2-7; D is possibly TRBD1 (5 bases). The V and J ends lost 2 bases and 3 bases respectively, with 14 bases between them. The CDR3 contains 15 residues. Germline values: CDR1 ENHRY, CDR2 SYGVKD. CDR3 region: CAISEGAKDLYEQYF. CDR3 in DNA: TGTGCCATCAGTGAGGGGGCTAAGGACCTCTACGAGCAGTACTTC.

In its sample, this clonotype was seen a few times. The chain carries TRBV4-2 and TRBJ1-5; D is undetermined. The CDR3 extends over 15 amino acids. V shed 3 bases and J shed 2 bases, with 11 bases lying between them. Germline loops: CDR1 LGHNA, CDR2 YNFKEQ. As DNA, the CDR3 is TGTGCCAGCAGCCATGTGGGCATGGGCAATCAGCCCCAGCATTTT. Translating it yields CASSHVGMGNQPQHF.

This clonotype was recorded many times. This sequence joins TRBV7-9 and TRBJ2-1, with 7 bases aligning to TRBD1. The J segment lost 4 bases and the V segment lost 5 bases, leaving 11 bases of the junction unmatched. The V gene's germline CDR1 is SEHNR and CDR2 FQNEAQ (reference sequence). This CDR3 contains 16 residues. CDR3 coding DNA: TGTGCCAGCAGCCCCAGGGGGATGGGGCTTTACAATGAGCAGTTCTTC. It is translated as CASSPRGMGLYNEQFF.

This clonotype has ten or more counts. The chain couples TRBV15 to TRBJ1-2; 8 bases line up with TRBD1. Trimming cost V 3 bases and J 9 bases; bases outside gene matches: 9. The germline V gene encodes CDR1 LNHNV and CDR2 YYDKDF (reference sequence). The CDR3 runs to 14 residues. CDR3 nucleotide sequence: TGTGCCACCAGCAGGGCTCGGACAGGGCTTCGCTACACCTTC. Translation gives CATSRARTGLRYTF.

V usage is TRBV5-5 and J usage is TRBJ1-6; maybe TRBD1 (5 bases). Germline CDR1 SGHKS, CDR2 YYEKEE (reference sequence). V lost 1 base to trimming and J lost 8 bases, with 16 bases between them. The CDR3 consists of 16 residues. The CDR3: CASSLTPGPRDSPLHF. CDR3 in DNA: TGTGCCAGCAGCTTGACCCCGGGACCTCGGGATTCACCCCTCCACTTT.

This clonotype was observed once. The V call is TRBV30, the J call TRBJ1-1, with D unclear. V dropped 3 bases and J dropped 7 bases, with 12 bases sitting between them. The CDR3 is 12 residues long. Germline V gene sequence: CDR1 GTSNPN, CDR2 SVGIG (reference sequence). This chain's CDR3 is CAWSPTQLEAFF. The CDR3 DNA is TGTGCCTGGAGCCCAACACAGCTTGAAGCTTTCTTT.

A few counts support this clonotype. The V call is TRBV29-1, the J call TRBJ2-5, with D possibly TRBD2 on 6 matching bases. Trimming shortened V by 4 bases and J by 5 bases, and 11 bases separated the two germline ends. The length of the CDR3 is 12 residues. Per germline, CDR1 SQVTM and CDR2 ANQGSEA. The CDR3 here is CSVGGVMETQYF. The CDR3 bases are TGCAGCGTTGGGGGGGTTATGGAGACCCAGTACTTC.

In this sample, this clonotype turned up a few times. At one end the junction does not follow the germline gene, possibly because of a read error. V is TRBV7-3 and J is TRBJ1-1; D might be TRBD1 (6 bases). The germline gives CDR1 SGHTA, CDR2 FQGTGA. This CDR3 is built from 16 residues. CDR3 residues: CASSWTAGTLNTEAFF. The CDR3 coding sequence is TGTGCCAGCAGCTGGACCGCCGGGACACTAAACACTGAAGCCTTCTTT. Combining the CDR3 with reference TRBV7-3 and TRBJ1-1 gives the whole variable domain GAGVSQTPSNKVTEKGKYVELRCDPISGHTALYWYRQSLGQGPEFLIYFQGTGAADDSGLPNDRFFAVRPEGSVSTLKIQRTERGDSAVYLCASSWTAGTLNTEAFFGQGTRLTVV.

The rearrangement joins TRBV4-3 to TRBJ1-5, with D hard to call. Trimming removed 5 bases at V and 6 bases at J, with 11 bases between. In germline, CDR1 is LGHNA, CDR2 YSLEER. This CDR3 has 13 residues. The CDR3 here is CASSENRGQPQHF. In DNA form, the CDR3 reads TGCGCCAGCAGCGAAAATCGGGGTCAGCCCCAGCATTTT.

Ten or more counts support this clonotype. The rearrangement uses TRBV6-5 and TRBJ1-2; 7 nucleotides match TRBD1. Looked up from germline, CDR1 is MNHEY and CDR2 is SVGAGI. V trimming: 4 bases; J trimming: 6 bases; junction bases outside the gene matches: 5. This CDR3 region has 13 residues. The CDR3, as DNA: TGTGCCAGCAGTTCTAACCAGGGGGATGGCTACACCTTC. It specifies CASSSNQGDGYTF.

This clonotype has more than one count but fewer than ten. The J gene is TRBJ2-7, the V gene TRBV12-3 or TRBV12-4; D remains ambiguous. Trimming removed 5 bases from V and 0 bases from J, with 11 bases in between. The CDR3 totals 14 residues. The CDR3 DNA sequence: TGTGCCAGCAGTCGTCTCCTGAACTCCTACGAGCAGTACTTC. It yields the protein CASSRLLNSYEQYF.

This clonotype has a count of ten or more. CDR3: CAWSRRGGIIGSSYNEQFF. Here the CDR3 DNA reads TGTGCCTGGAGTAGGCGCGGGGGAATCATCGGAAGCTCCTACAATGAGCAGTTCTTC. V usage is TRBV30 and J usage is TRBJ2-1; 7 bases are shared with TRBD2. CDR3 size: 19 residues. Trimming removed 2 bases from V and 0 bases from J; junction bases left unmatched: 16. Germline lookup yields CDR1 GTSNPN and CDR2 SVGIG (reference sequence).

This chain connects TRBV7-7 to TRBJ1-6, with D unclear. V was cut by 0 bases and J by 9 bases, with 6 bases left in between. The germline V gene has CDR1 SSHAT and CDR2 FNYEAQ (reference sequence). The CDR3 contains 13 residues. CDR3: CASSLALGSPLHF. The CDR3 DNA sequence: TGTGCCAGCAGCTTAGCGCTTGGTTCACCCCTCCACTTT.

The chain employs TRBV27 and TRBJ2-2; 9 positions agree with TRBD1. The V gene end was trimmed by 5 bases and the J gene end by 7 bases; junction bases not matched to a gene: 8. The length of the CDR3 is 15 residues. CDR1 is MNHEY, CDR2 SMNVEV, per germline (reference sequence). The CDR3 loop is CASSPWTGAGGELFF. The CDR3 DNA reads as TGTGCCAGCAGTCCCTGGACAGGGGCGGGCGGGGAGCTGTTTTTT.

V and J are TRBV14 and TRBJ2-7; unclear D gene. Trimming cost V 0 bases and J 6 bases, with 12 bases left between them. Germline V CDR1 and CDR2: SGHDN, FVKESK. The length of the CDR3 is 14 residues. Written as DNA, the CDR3 is TGTGCCAGCAGCCAAGATTTTGTCCCTGCCGAGCAGTACTTC. Amino acids: CASSQDFVPAEQYF. Supplemented by reference TRBV14 and TRBJ2-7, the full variable domain reads EAGVTQFPSHSVIEKGQTVTLRCDPISGHDNLYWYRRVMGKEIKFLLHFVKESKQDESGMPNNRFLAERTGGTYSTLKVQPAELEDSGVYFCASSQDFVPAEQYFGPGTRLTVT.

This clonotype came up many times. CDR3 in amino acids: CASSLFSGLGNTIYF. The CDR3 DNA reads TGTGCCAGCAGCTTGTTCTCAGGGCTGGGAAACACCATATATTTT. The rearrangement joins TRBV7-6 to TRBJ1-3; D may be TRBD1 (5 bases). This CDR3 has 15 residues. Germline CDR1 and CDR2: SGHVS and FNYEAQ. The V end was cut by 3 bases, the J end by 4 bases, with 13 bases between.

This clonotype came up a few times. This chain uses TRBV7-6 with TRBJ2-2; 7 bases fit TRBD1. The CDR3 contains 15 residues. V was pared by 4 bases and J by 9 bases, with 11 bases of the junction left unmatched. CDR1 and CDR2 (germline): SGHVS, FNYEAQ. In nucleotides, the CDR3 is TGTGCCAGCAGCTCAACCCTTAGGGACAGCCGGGAGCTGTTTTTT. Amino acids: CASSSTLRDSRELFF.

At least ten counts were recorded for this clonotype. The chain uses TRBV6-2 or TRBV6-3 and TRBJ1-2; D gene ambiguous. CDR1 and CDR2 from the germline V gene are MNHEY and SVGEGT. The CDR3 spans 14 residues. V was pared by 1 base and J by 3 bases, with 9 bases between. Here the CDR3 DNA reads TGTGCCAGCAGTTACTTTGGGAGGGACTATGGCTACACCTTC. Translating gives CASSYFGRDYGYTF.

This clonotype occurred many times. V is TRBV7-9 and J is TRBJ1-4, with a tentative D call TRBD1 (6 bases). Germline CDR1 reads SEHNR; CDR2 reads FQNEAQ (reference sequence). Trimming cost V 3 bases and J 7 bases, with 15 bases left between them. The CDR3 covers 15 residues. CDR3 sequence: CASSFFGGEGEKLFF. DNA for the CDR3: TGTGCCAGCAGCTTCTTTGGGGGCGAGGGTGAAAAACTGTTTTTT.

The rearrangement joins TRBV11-3 to TRBJ2-5; D uncertain. Germline V lookup: CDR1 SGHNT, CDR2 YENEEA. The CDR3 spans 14 residues. Trimming took off 1 base at V and 5 bases at J, with 11 bases between the two ends. CDR3 amino acids: CASSLGPNGETQYF. CDR3 DNA sequence: TGTGCCAGCAGCTTAGGCCCAAACGGGGAGACCCAGTACTTC.

This clonotype was seen many times. The chain carries TRBV5-6 and TRBJ1-1, with 9 bases fitting TRBD1. Looked up from germline, CDR1 is SGHDT and CDR2 is YYEEEE. The CDR3 is 14 amino acids. After removal of 3 bases from V and 6 bases from J, the junction contained 6 bases not matched to a gene. The chain's CDR3 is CASSSRDRVPEAFF. The CDR3 nucleotides are TGTGCCAGCAGCTCTAGGGACAGGGTTCCTGAAGCTTTCTTT. The variable domain in full, completed from reference TRBV5-6 and TRBJ1-1, reads DAGVTQSPTHLIKTRGQQVTLRCSPKSGHDTVSWYQQALGQGPQFIFQYYEEEERQRGNFPDRFSGHQFPNYSSELNVNALLLGDSALYLCASSSRDRVPEAFFGQGTRLTVV.